The 8 T cell receptor beta chains below come from one sample, sequenced in a study of shared clonotypes between healthy human individuals (TCRdb year 2020). Receptor libraries were prepared by the immunoSEQ multiplex PCR assay. TCRdb mirrors the immuneACCESS table, restricted to in-frame sequences. Some clones are absent from its copies; in checked studies, under half trace to an unresolved V gene, and the reason for the others is unknown. This sample holds 750,000 to 1,000,000 clones; around 93% were observed only once. 20% to 30% of the sample is held by the ten biggest clonotypes. CD8 naive samples consisted of CD45RO-negative cells that were positively selected for CCR7, yielding a CD45RA+CCR7+ population without TemRA cells. Sequenced input: naive CD8+ T cells sorted from blood. The sample's cell subset or site, from its label and the paper: CD45RA+CCR7+. The receptors were sampled from a man aged 25 to 45 in good health.

A note on this clone: Other DNA sequences in the same sample also yield this CDR3. V gene TRBV7-2 combines with J gene TRBJ2-7; TRBD1 agrees at 7 bases. In germline, CDR1 is SGHTA, CDR2 FQGNSA. CDR3 length: 13 amino acids. Unmatched junction bases numbered 2, after V lost 3 bases and J lost 3 bases. CDR3 sequence: CASSLNRGYEQYF. CDR3 sequence (DNA): TGTGCCAGCAGCTTGAACAGGGGCTACGAGCAGTACTTC.

The V and J genes are TRBV10-3 and TRBJ2-7; 9 bases align to TRBD2. Trimming removed 5 bases from V and 1 base from J; junction bases left unmatched: 6. The CDR3 has 15 amino acids. Germline V CDR1 and CDR2: ENHRY, SYGVKD. The CDR3 DNA follows: TGTGCCATCAGTATAGCGGGAGTGGGATCCTACGAGCAGTACTTC. This translates into CAISIAGVGSYEQYF.

CDR3 sequence (DNA): TGTGCCTGGGTCGTGGGGGCAGGGAAGTGGGATGAGCAGTTCTTC. It codes for CAWVVGAGKWDEQFF. The chain recombines TRBV30 with TRBJ2-1, with D possibly matching TRBD1 (6 bases). The CDR3 is 15 residues long. Trimming pared 5 bases from V and 8 bases from J, leaving 22 bases between. The germline V gene encodes CDR1 GTSNPN and CDR2 SVGIG (reference sequence).

V is TRBV27 and J is TRBJ1-2; D might be TRBD1 (5 bases). Trimming removed 5 bases at V and 4 bases at J, with 17 bases between. The CDR3 contains 15 residues. The germline CDR1 and CDR2 sequences are MNHEY and SMNVEV (reference sequence). CDR3 bases: TGTGCCAGCAGTGGAGGGATTCGGGGGGTCTATGGCTACACCTTC. Protein product: CASSGGIRGVYGYTF.

The CDR3 DNA is TGTGCCAGCTCACACCCAGCGAGACAGGACTACAATGAGCAGTTCTTC. Protein sequence: CASSHPARQDYNEQFF. The chain combines TRBV18 with TRBJ2-1; possibly TRBD1 for D (6 bases). V lost 4 bases and J lost 3, with 16 bases in between. CDR3 length equals 16 residues. From germline, CDR1 is KGHSH and CDR2 LQKENI.

The chain has TRBV7-8 and TRBJ2-7; TRBD1 agrees at 8 bases. The trim removed 5 bases at V and 2 bases at J, leaving 8 bases unmatched. In germline, CDR1 is SGHVS, CDR2 FQNEAQ. This CDR3 is built from 15 residues. The CDR3 nucleotides are TGTGCCAGCAGCCCACCGGACAGGGACACCTACGAGCAGTACTTC. It encodes CASSPPDRDTYEQYF.

The chain employs TRBV6-1 and TRBJ1-1; D unclear. Germline CDR1 MNHNS, CDR2 SASEGT. V lost 3 bases and J 8 bases, leaving 10 bases between the germline ends. The length of the CDR3 is 12 residues. The DNA of the CDR3 is TGTGCCAGCAGTGAGCCGAGCATAGAAGCTTTCTTT. Translating it yields CASSEPSIEAFF.

CDR3: CASSFSPSSYGYTF. The CDR3 DNA sequence: TGTGCCAGCAGCTTTAGTCCCTCCTCTTATGGCTACACCTTC. The V call is TRBV7-9, the J call TRBJ1-2; D is uncertain. This CDR3 comprises 14 residues. V was trimmed by 3 bases and J by 5 bases, leaving 13 bases between them. Germline V gives CDR1 SEHNR, CDR2 FQNEAQ (reference sequence).